The 19 T cell receptor beta chains listed next were all sequenced from one sample in a study of monozygotic twins with cystic fibrosis. Produced via immunoSEQ multiplex PCR; TCRdb's table is partial and in-frame only. The profile covers 30,000 or so clones, with under 95% appearing a single time and 0.8% to 1% taken by the ten largest. Material for sequencing was blood. The receptors come from a girl aged 2-10 years with cystic fibrosis.

The genes are TRBV5-1 and TRBJ1-2; D may be TRBD1 (5 bases). The CDR3 has 13 amino acids. Germline lookup yields CDR1 SGHRS and CDR2 YFSETQ. The V and J ends lost 0 bases and 6 bases respectively, with 9 bases between them. CDR3 in amino acids: CASSLGQINGYTF. The CDR3 DNA reads TGCGCCAGCAGCTTGGGACAGATAAATGGCTACACCTTC.

This chain uses TRBV19 with TRBJ2-3; D unclear. Trimming took off 6 bases at V and 7 bases at J, with 17 bases between the two ends. CDR1 and CDR2 from the germline V gene are LNHDA and SQIVND (reference sequence). The CDR3 is 14 amino acids. The CDR3 spells CASSPATPVNTQYF. DNA of the CDR3: TGTGCCAGTAGCCCGGCCACCCCCGTGAATACGCAGTATTTT.

This chain uses TRBV2 with TRBJ2-1, with 10 bases fitting TRBD2. The CDR3 extends over 16 amino acids. J gave up 1 base and V 6 bases, and 6 bases lay outside the gene matches. Germline assignment: CDR1 SNHLY and CDR2 FYNNEI. CDR3 sequence reads: CASSFGLAASYNEQFF. CDR3 coding DNA: TGTGCCAGCAGCTTTGGACTAGCGGCTTCCTACAATGAGCAGTTCTTC.

Here the CDR3 reads CASSRDQIREYTEAFF. The CDR3, as DNA: TGTGCCAGCAGCCGAGACCAAATCAGGGAATACACTGAAGCTTTCTTT. The chain has TRBV28 and TRBJ1-1; a weak D match, TRBD1 (5 bases). The CDR3 runs to 16 residues. V was clipped by 6 bases and J by 3 bases, with 20 bases between them. Germline V gene lookup returns CDR1 MDHEN and CDR2 SYDVKM.

The V gene is TRBV6-5, the J gene TRBJ1-5; tentative D call: TRBD1 (5 bases). The CDR3 is 14 residues long. Trimming removed 5 bases at V and 4 bases at J, with 12 bases between. In germline, CDR1 is MNHEY, CDR2 SVGAGI. CDR3 sequence: CASSRDGINQPQHF. In DNA, the CDR3 is TGTGCCAGCAGTCGGGACGGCATTAATCAGCCCCAGCATTTT.

The J gene is TRBJ1-1, the V gene TRBV15; D remains unclear. Germline V gene data show CDR1 as LNHNV and CDR2 as YYDKDF (reference sequence). The CDR3 totals 13 residues. Trimming pared 6 bases from V and 1 base from J, leaving 9 bases between. This CDR3 reads CATRPRENTEAFF. The CDR3, as DNA: TGTGCCACCAGACCTCGGGAGAACACTGAAGCTTTCTTT.

This clone showed up just a few times. For the CDR3, the DNA is TGTGCCTGGAGTGTAGGGTCCTACGAGCAGTACTTC. It specifies CAWSVGSYEQYF. V is TRBV30 and J is TRBJ2-7; D not resolved. CDR3 size: 12 residues. CDR1 is GTSNPN, CDR2 SVGIG, per germline (reference sequence). V gave up 0 bases and J gave up 1 base, with 4 bases separating them.

This chain joins TRBV6-5 and TRBJ1-1, with a tentative D call TRBD1 (5 bases). The germline V and J ends were trimmed by 5 bases and 0 bases, with 13 bases remaining between them. In germline, CDR1 is MNHEY, CDR2 SVGAGI. The CDR3 has 15 residues. The CDR3 protein is CASSHLGRVNTEAFF. The CDR3 bases are TGTGCCAGCAGTCATTTGGGACGGGTGAACACTGAAGCTTTCTTT.

The V gene is TRBV5-1, the J gene TRBJ2-3; D remains unclear. The V gene's germline CDR1 is SGHRS and CDR2 YFSETQ. V was trimmed by 3 bases and J by 2 bases, leaving 19 bases between them. The CDR3 has 17 residues. As DNA, the CDR3 is TGCGCCAGCAGCTCCTATCCACTCGTCTCAAACACAGATACGCAGTATTTT. It is translated as CASSSYPLVSNTDTQYF.

The rearrangement links TRBV19 to TRBJ1-1; 8 bases agree with TRBD1. With V trimmed by 8 bases and J by 5 bases, 13 bases remained unmatched. The CDR3 runs to 15 residues. Germline CDR1 is LNHDA and CDR2 is SQIVND (reference sequence). The CDR3 loop is CASPLPRTGLTEAFF. The DNA for the CDR3 is TGTGCCAGTCCATTGCCAAGGACAGGGTTGACTGAAGCTTTCTTT.

The J gene is TRBJ1-3, the V gene TRBV9, with 9 bases that match TRBD1. V dropped 2 bases and J dropped 4; count of bases not matched to a gene: 13. The CDR3 runs 18 residues. The germline V gene has CDR1 SGDLS and CDR2 YYNGEE. CDR3 region: CASSVDQRGQGLGNTIYF. The CDR3 DNA follows: TGTGCCAGCAGCGTTGACCAGAGGGGACAGGGACTCGGAAACACCATATATTTT.

The chain uses TRBV30 and TRBJ2-1; 7 positions match TRBD2. Trimming removed 7 bases from V and 3 bases from J; junction bases left unmatched: 6. Germline V lookup: CDR1 GTSNPN, CDR2 SVGIG (reference sequence). The CDR3 loop spans 13 amino acids. CDR3 coding DNA: TGTGCCTCCAGCGGGGCGCTCTACAATGAGCAGTTCTTC. Its translation is CASSGALYNEQFF.

This clone was detected only once. V is TRBV7-2 and J is TRBJ1-2; the D is unclear. The CDR3 is made up of 12 amino acids. Looked up from germline, CDR1 is SGHTA and CDR2 is FQGNSA. Trimming removed 6 bases from V and 4 bases from J, with 9 bases in between. CDR3 protein: CASRDVGYGYTF. CDR3 nucleotide sequence: TGTGCCAGCAGGGACGTGGGCTATGGCTACACCTTC.

V and J are TRBV19 and TRBJ1-6, with D tentatively TRBD1 (5 bases). With 5 bases removed from V and 6 bases from J, the gap between germline ends came to 14 bases. The CDR3 contains 15 residues. CDR1 LNHDA and CDR2 SQIVND come from the germline V gene (reference sequence). CDR3 amino acids: CASSAFPGLNSPLHF. The CDR3 nucleotides read TGTGCCAGTAGTGCTTTCCCGGGACTTAATTCACCCCTCCACTTT.

The chain employs TRBV6-6 and TRBJ1-1; D remains unclear. The CDR3 covers 12 residues. V lost 5 bases and J lost 0, with 4 bases in between. Germline CDR1 MNHNY, CDR2 SVGAGI (reference sequence). The DNA of the CDR3 is TGTGCCAGCAGTACATTGAACACTGAAGCTTTCTTT. As protein: CASSTLNTEAFF.

The gene calls are TRBV21-1 and TRBJ2-5. TRBV21-1 counts as a pseudogene. This CDR3 is built from 13 residues. The CDR3 DNA reads TGTGCCAGCAGCAAGGTTTTCCAAGAGACCCAGTACTTC. This encodes CASSKVFQETQYF.

The chain carries TRBV28 and TRBJ2-7; D is unclear. Germline CDR1 MDHEN, CDR2 SYDVKM. Trimming removed 2 bases from V and 1 base from J, with 9 bases in between. The CDR3 consists of 14 residues. The CDR3 bases are TGTGCCAGCAGTTTAACTGACACATCCTACGAGCAGTACTTC. Protein sequence: CASSLTDTSYEQYF.

V and J are TRBV14 and TRBJ1-1; TRBD1 might be the D (5 bases). This CDR3 region has 13 residues. Trimming left V 7 bases short and J 6 bases short, with 15 bases between. Looked up from germline, CDR1 is SGHDN and CDR2 is FVKESK. The CDR3 DNA reads TGTGCCAGCAACCGACATCCGGGGGCTGAAGCTTTCTTT. Translated: CASNRHPGAEAFF.

The chain joins TRBV5-4 to TRBJ2-3; TRBD2 matches at 9 bases. The CDR3 runs to 15 residues. Germline trimming cut 4 bases from V and 2 bases from J; bases unmatched to any gene: 5. Germline lookup yields CDR1 SGHNT and CDR2 YYREEE (reference sequence). The CDR3 coding sequence is TGTGCCAGCAGCACCAGCGGGGGGTACACAGATACGCAGTATTTT. Protein product: CASSTSGGYTDTQYF.